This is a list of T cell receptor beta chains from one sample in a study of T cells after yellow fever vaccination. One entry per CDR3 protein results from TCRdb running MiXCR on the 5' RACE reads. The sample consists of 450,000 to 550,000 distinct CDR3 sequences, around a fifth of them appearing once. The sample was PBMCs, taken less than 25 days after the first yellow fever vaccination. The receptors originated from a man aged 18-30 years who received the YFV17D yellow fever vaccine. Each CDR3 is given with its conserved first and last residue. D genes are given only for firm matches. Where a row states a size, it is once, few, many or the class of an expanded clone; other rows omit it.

CDR3 DNA: TGTGCCAGCAGCTTAGAGGCTAGCGGGGGCGTTTACAATGAGCAGTTCTTC
CDR3 protein: CASSLEASGGVYNEQFF
V gene: TRBV11-2
D gene: TRBD2
clone size: few
J gene: TRBJ2-1

CDR3 DNA: TGTGCCAGCAGTTCTTCACTGTACCAAGAGACCCAGTACTTC
CDR3 protein: CASSSSLYQETQYF
V gene: TRBV12-3/TRBV12-4
D gene: NA
clone size: NA
J gene: TRBJ2-5

CDR3 DNA: TGTGCCAGCAGCTTAGTTCTTGGGGGGCACGCGACTAATGAAAAACTGTTTTTT
CDR3 protein: CASSLVLGGHATNEKLFF
V gene: TRBV11-2
D gene: NA
clone size: once
J gene: TRBJ1-4

CDR3 DNA: TGTGCCAGCAGTTACTCGATGGGACAGGGAGTAGAGACCCAGTACTTC
CDR3 protein: CASSYSMGQGVETQYF
V gene: TRBV6-5
D gene: TRBD1
clone size: once
J gene: TRBJ2-5

CDR3 DNA: TGTGCCATCAGGACACTAGCATACGAGCAGTTCTTC
CDR3 protein: CAIRTLAYEQFF
V gene: TRBV10-3
D gene: NA
clone size: NA
J gene: TRBJ2-1

CDR3 DNA: TGTGCCTGGAGCTTCGGACTAGCGGGGGGGCGTGAGCAGTTCTTC
CDR3 protein: CAWSFGLAGGREQFF
V gene: TRBV30
D gene: TRBD2
clone size: NA
J gene: TRBJ2-1

CDR3 DNA: TGTGCCAGCAGCCAAGAAGTGGGGACAGCGGGCACCGGGGAGCTGTTTTTT
CDR3 protein: CASSQEVGTAGTGELFF
V gene: TRBV4-2
D gene: NA
clone size: NA
J gene: TRBJ2-2

CDR3 DNA: TGTGCCAGTAGTATATCATCTCAGGGGGACTATGGCTACACCTTC
CDR3 protein: CASSISSQGDYGYTF
V gene: TRBV19
D gene: TRBD1
clone size: many
J gene: TRBJ1-2

CDR3 DNA: TGCAGTGCAGGAGACCCTGCTAACTATGGCTACACCTTC
CDR3 protein: CSAGDPANYGYTF
V gene: TRBV20-1
D gene: NA
clone size: few
J gene: TRBJ1-2

CDR3 DNA: TGCGCCAGCAGCCCAGGACAGGGTCATTCCTACGAGCAGTACTTC
CDR3 protein: CASSPGQGHSYEQYF
V gene: TRBV5-1
D gene: TRBD1
clone size: few
J gene: TRBJ2-7

CDR3 DNA: TGCAGCGTGCGAGCAGGGGTCTATGGCTACACCTTC
CDR3 protein: CSVRAGVYGYTF
V gene: TRBV29-1
D gene: NA
clone size: NA
J gene: TRBJ1-2

CDR3 DNA: TGTGCCTGGAGTGCGGGGGATACGCAGTATTTT
CDR3 protein: CAWSAGDTQYF
V gene: TRBV30
D gene: NA
clone size: few
J gene: TRBJ2-3

CDR3 DNA: TGCGCCAGCAGCCAAGATCCGGCAGGGCGGAGGAACACTGAAGCTTTCTTT
CDR3 protein: CASSQDPAGRRNTEAFF
V gene: TRBV4-3
D gene: NA
clone size: NA
J gene: TRBJ1-1

CDR3 DNA: TGCGCCAGCAGCTCGGTGGTGGGGCCAGGGGATGGCTACACCTTC
CDR3 protein: CASSSVVGPGDGYTF
V gene: TRBV5-1
D gene: NA
clone size: few
J gene: TRBJ1-2

CDR3 DNA: TGTGCCACCCACCCCCAGGGGAACACCGGGGAGCTGTTTTTT
CDR3 protein: CATHPQGNTGELFF
V gene: TRBV12-3/TRBV12-4
D gene: NA
clone size: few
J gene: TRBJ2-2

CDR3 DNA: TGCAGCGTCGGGAACAGGGGCACAGATACGCAGTATTTT
CDR3 protein: CSVGNRGTDTQYF
V gene: TRBV29-1
D gene: NA
clone size: few
J gene: TRBJ2-3

CDR3 DNA: TGTGCCAGCAGCAGGTGGGGCAATCAGCCCCAGCATTTT
CDR3 protein: CASSRWGNQPQHF
V gene: TRBV5-6
D gene: NA
clone size: many
J gene: TRBJ1-5

CDR3 DNA: TGCAGTGCGGATCGGGGGGCAGCCAAAAACATTCAGTACTTC
CDR3 protein: CSADRGAAKNIQYF
V gene: TRBV20-1
D gene: NA
clone size: few
J gene: TRBJ2-4

CDR3 DNA: TGTGCCGGGAGTACTGAGGGTAGGAACACCGGGGAGCTGTTTTTT
CDR3 protein: CAGSTEGRNTGELFF
V gene: TRBV11-2
D gene: NA
clone size: NA
J gene: TRBJ2-2

CDR3 DNA: TGTGCCACCAGTGACACATCCGCTAGCGGGGGCCTAAGCTCCTACAATGAGCAGTTCTTC
CDR3 protein: CATSDTSASGGLSSYNEQFF
V gene: TRBV24-1
D gene: TRBD2
clone size: many
J gene: TRBJ2-1

CDR3 DNA: TGTGCCAGTGCGATCCGGACAGTAGAGACCCAGTACTTC
CDR3 protein: CASAIRTVETQYF
V gene: TRBV19
D gene: NA
clone size: few
J gene: TRBJ2-5

CDR3 DNA: TGTGCCAGCACCAAAATCGCCATCAGGGTGCGGAACACTGAAGCTTTCTTT
CDR3 protein: CASTKIAIRVRNTEAFF
V gene: TRBV6-2/TRBV6-3
D gene: NA
clone size: once
J gene: TRBJ1-1

CDR3 DNA: TGCGCCAGCAGCTTGGCCGGCAGCCACACAGATACGCAGTATTTT
CDR3 protein: CASSLAGSHTDTQYF
V gene: TRBV5-1
D gene: NA
clone size: NA
J gene: TRBJ2-3

CDR3 DNA: TGTGCCAGCAGTTATAGGGGAGGGGACTACGAGCAGTACTTC
CDR3 protein: CASSYRGGDYEQYF
V gene: TRBV12-3/TRBV12-4
D gene: TRBD2
clone size: NA
J gene: TRBJ2-7

CDR3 DNA: TGTGCCAGCAGTTCCCACCGCCGGGGCACGCAGTATTTT
CDR3 protein: CASSSHRRGTQYF
V gene: TRBV6-5
D gene: NA
clone size: NA
J gene: TRBJ2-3

CDR3 DNA: TGCGCCAGCAGCCAACTGGGACTAGCGGGGTTGCTAGAGCAGTTCTTC
CDR3 protein: CASSQLGLAGLLEQFF
V gene: TRBV4-1
D gene: TRBD2
clone size: few
J gene: TRBJ2-1

CDR3 DNA: TGTGCCAGCAGCTTAAGAATCGGCGGGTCTGCCTACGAGCAGTACTTC
CDR3 protein: CASSLRIGGSAYEQYF
V gene: TRBV7-2
D gene: NA
clone size: NA
J gene: TRBJ2-7

CDR3 DNA: TGTGCCAGCAGCCGCTTCTGGGACACTCCGACGGGAAACACCATATATTTT
CDR3 protein: CASSRFWDTPTGNTIYF
V gene: TRBV3-1
D gene: NA
clone size: NA
J gene: TRBJ1-3

CDR3 DNA: TGCGCCAGCAGTCCTGCAGGGGCGACGACTAATGAAAAACTGTTTTTT
CDR3 protein: CASSPAGATTNEKLFF
V gene: TRBV5-1
D gene: NA
clone size: few
J gene: TRBJ1-4

CDR3 DNA: TGCGCCAGCAGCCATAACCAGGGGGCGGGTCAGCCCCAGCATTTT
CDR3 protein: CASSHNQGAGQPQHF
V gene: TRBV4-3
D gene: TRBD1
clone size: few
J gene: TRBJ1-5

CDR3 DNA: TGTGCCAGCAGTTTTCGGATAGCGGGGTGGGGAGATACGCAGTATTTT
CDR3 protein: CASSFRIAGWGDTQYF
V gene: TRBV27
D gene: TRBD2
clone size: NA
J gene: TRBJ2-3

CDR3 DNA: TGTGCCAGCAGCTTAGGACTCACCGAGTACGAGCAGTACTTC
CDR3 protein: CASSLGLTEYEQYF
V gene: TRBV7-2
D gene: NA
clone size: NA
J gene: TRBJ2-7

CDR3 DNA: TGTGCCAGCAGTTACCGGAACAGGGGGGATTCACCCCTCCACTTT
CDR3 protein: CASSYRNRGDSPLHF
V gene: TRBV6-5
D gene: TRBD1
clone size: NA
J gene: TRBJ1-6

CDR3 DNA: TGCAGCTCCGTGGGGTCGGCCTACAATGAGCAGTTCTTC
CDR3 protein: CSSVGSAYNEQFF
V gene: TRBV29-1
D gene: NA
clone size: NA
J gene: TRBJ2-1

CDR3 DNA: TGTGCCAGCATCATGAGTCCGAGAGAGACCCAGTACTTC
CDR3 protein: CASIMSPRETQYF
V gene: TRBV5-5
D gene: NA
clone size: many
J gene: TRBJ2-5

CDR3 DNA: TGTGCCAGCAGTTGGGGGCGGGGGCCCGTTCCCTACGAGCAGTACTTC
CDR3 protein: CASSWGRGPVPYEQYF
V gene: TRBV12-3/TRBV12-4
D gene: NA
clone size: NA
J gene: TRBJ2-7

CDR3 DNA: TGCAGTGCTAGAGGGCGGAATGAAAAACTGTTTTTT
CDR3 protein: CSARGRNEKLFF
V gene: TRBV20-1
D gene: NA
clone size: NA
J gene: TRBJ1-4

CDR3 DNA: TGTGCCATCAGTGAGTCGGCAGGGCTAGGAAACACCATATATTTT
CDR3 protein: CAISESAGLGNTIYF
V gene: TRBV10-3
D gene: NA
clone size: NA
J gene: TRBJ1-3

CDR3 DNA: TGTGCCACCGCCCCCCTGACAGGCCCAGGGGATACGCAGTATTTT
CDR3 protein: CATAPLTGPGDTQYF
V gene: TRBV12-3/TRBV12-4
D gene: NA
clone size: NA
J gene: TRBJ2-3

CDR3 DNA: TGCAGTGCTAGTTTGACAGGGGATCAGCCCCAGCATTTT
CDR3 protein: CSASLTGDQPQHF
V gene: TRBV20-1
D gene: TRBD1
clone size: NA
J gene: TRBJ1-5

CDR3 DNA: TGTGCCAGCAGCCAAGACCCCGGGACTTCCGGGGAGCTGTTTTTT
CDR3 protein: CASSQDPGTSGELFF
V gene: TRBV4-2
D gene: NA
clone size: NA
J gene: TRBJ2-2

CDR3 DNA: TGTGCCAGCAGCGTAGGGGCAGGATCGAGCACAGATACGCAGTATTTT
CDR3 protein: CASSVGAGSSTDTQYF
V gene: TRBV9
D gene: NA
clone size: NA
J gene: TRBJ2-3

CDR3 DNA: TGCGCCAGCAGCTTGAGAGCGGGGGAGGGAACAGATACGCAGTATTTT
CDR3 protein: CASSLRAGEGTDTQYF
V gene: TRBV5-1
D gene: TRBD2
clone size: NA
J gene: TRBJ2-3

CDR3 DNA: TGTGCCAGCAGCGTAGCTTACGAGCAGTTCTTC
CDR3 protein: CASSVAYEQFF
V gene: TRBV9
D gene: NA
clone size: few
J gene: TRBJ2-1

CDR3 DNA: TGTGCCAGCAGCCCAAGATCAGAGAACACTGAAGCTTTCTTT
CDR3 protein: CASSPRSENTEAFF
V gene: TRBV7-9
D gene: NA
clone size: few
J gene: TRBJ1-1

CDR3 DNA: TGCGCCAGCAGCGTCGTCGGAGAGACCCAGTACTTC
CDR3 protein: CASSVVGETQYF
V gene: TRBV4-1
D gene: NA
clone size: NA
J gene: TRBJ2-5

CDR3 DNA: TGTGCCAGCAGCCCTAGCGGGGAAGAGACCCAGTACTTC
CDR3 protein: CASSPSGEETQYF
V gene: TRBV7-2
D gene: TRBD2
clone size: NA
J gene: TRBJ2-5

CDR3 DNA: TGCGCCAGCAGCCAAACAGGCGAAAAACTGTTTTTT
CDR3 protein: CASSQTGEKLFF
V gene: TRBV4-3
D gene: NA
clone size: few
J gene: TRBJ1-4

CDR3 DNA: TGTGCCAGCAACCCAGGGCTAATAGTTTACGAGCAGTACTTC
CDR3 protein: CASNPGLIVYEQYF
V gene: TRBV5-5
D gene: NA
clone size: NA
J gene: TRBJ2-7

CDR3 DNA: TGTGCCAGTCAGGGGTATAGCGACTATGGCTACACCTTC
CDR3 protein: CASQGYSDYGYTF
V gene: TRBV7-6
D gene: NA
clone size: NA
J gene: TRBJ1-2

CDR3 DNA: TGTGCCAGCAGCTTCCCCGGTTCTCCAGGGGCCGCCGGAAACACCATATATTTT
CDR3 protein: CASSFPGSPGAAGNTIYF
V gene: TRBV11-1
D gene: NA
clone size: NA
J gene: TRBJ1-3

CDR3 DNA: TGTGCCAGCAGGAGACAGGGAGGTGGAAACACCATATATTTT
CDR3 protein: CASRRQGGGNTIYF
V gene: TRBV7-2
D gene: TRBD1
clone size: NA
J gene: TRBJ1-3

CDR3 DNA: TGCGCCAGCACCCTTGGACAGGGGAACACTGAAGCTTTCTTT
CDR3 protein: CASTLGQGNTEAFF
V gene: TRBV5-1
D gene: TRBD1
clone size: NA
J gene: TRBJ1-1

CDR3 DNA: TGTGCCAGCAGTTATGGTGAGAGATACGGGCAGTATTTT
CDR3 protein: CASSYGERYGQYF
V gene: TRBV6-5
D gene: NA
clone size: NA
J gene: TRBJ2-3